Presented here are 30 T cell receptor beta chains from one specimen sequenced in a study of blood T cells in healthy people across ages. Together with a sample-barcoded 5' primer, a J-beta primer mix was included in a second PCR lasting roughly 6 to 12 cycles. One entry per CDR3 protein results from TCRdb running MiXCR on the 5' RACE reads. The profile covers roughly 730,000 distinct CDR3 sequences, with roughly 50% appearing a single time and more than 25% taken by the ten largest. The material sequenced was blood. The receptor set was obtained from a man in his forties or fifties in good health.

V is TRBV6-2 or TRBV6-3 and J is TRBJ2-7; either TRBD1 or TRBD2 may supply D (5 bases each). Germline CDR1 reads MNHEY; CDR2 reads SVGEGT. CDR3 size: 15 residues. V was cut by 0 bases and J by 4 bases, with 13 bases left in between. The CDR3 protein is CASSYSGTARYEQYF. The DNA for the CDR3 is TGTGCCAGCAGTTACTCGGGGACCGCGCGTTACGAGCAGTACTTC.

The J gene is TRBJ2-1, the V gene TRBV5-6; no reliable D call. Germline CDR1 is SGHDT and CDR2 is YYEEEE. V lost 0 bases, J lost 0 bases, and 10 bases lay in between. The CDR3 runs 16 residues. The CDR3 coding sequence is TGTGCCAGCAGCTTGGGTGGCTATAGCTCCTACAATGAGCAGTTCTTC. It is translated as CASSLGGYSSYNEQFF.

The chain recombines TRBV29-1 with TRBJ2-7; possible D gene TRBD2, 7 bases. Germline V lookup: CDR1 SQVTM, CDR2 ANQGSEA. CDR3 size: 14 residues. The V and J ends lost 2 bases and 2 bases respectively, with 13 bases between them. The CDR3 is CSVERGGSPYEQYF. The CDR3 bases are TGCAGCGTTGAACGCGGGGGCAGTCCCTACGAGCAGTACTTC.

This rearrangement joins TRBV28 to TRBJ2-5; D may be TRBD2 (6 bases). The V gene's germline CDR1 is MDHEN and CDR2 SYDVKM. The V and J ends lost 8 bases and 1 base respectively, with 14 bases between them. CDR3 length: 14 residues. CDR3 in DNA: TGTGCCAGCGGTTCCACGCGGGGCCAAGAGACCCAGTACTTC. Protein: CASGSTRGQETQYF.

V is TRBV12-3 or TRBV12-4 and J is TRBJ1-5; D unresolved. CDR3 length equals 14 residues. V was trimmed by 7 bases and J by 1 base, leaving 11 bases between them. The CDR3: CASTAGVSNQPQHF. CDR3 coding DNA: TGTGCCAGCACGGCCGGGGTGAGCAATCAGCCCCAGCATTTT.

This rearrangement joins TRBV2 to TRBJ2-7, with 7 bases fitting TRBD2. V shed 6 bases, J shed 0 bases, and the junction held 8 bases outside the gene matches. This CDR3 is built from 15 residues. CDR1 and CDR2 from the germline V gene are SNHLY and FYNNEI. CDR3 loop: CASRESGVSSYEQYF. For the CDR3, the DNA is TGTGCCAGCAGGGAGAGCGGGGTCAGCTCCTACGAGCAGTACTTC.

A few counts support this clonotype. CDR3 protein: CASSVTTNTGELFF. CDR3 nucleotide sequence: TGTGCCAGCAGCGTAACTACGAACACCGGGGAGCTGTTTTTT. The V call is TRBV9, the J call TRBJ2-2; D remains ambiguous. CDR1 is SGDLS, CDR2 YYNGEE, per germline. With 1 base removed from V and 0 bases from J, the gap between germline ends came to 4 bases. CDR3 size: 14 residues.

The chain is built from TRBV11-1 and TRBJ2-5, with D possibly being TRBD1 (6 bases). Trimming stripped 1 base from V and 3 bases from J, with 9 bases between. The CDR3 is 14 amino acids. Germline CDR1 is SGHAT and CDR2 is FQDESV (reference sequence). The CDR3 nucleotides are TGTGCCAGCAGCTTAGGAACAGGGAAAGAGACCCAGTACTTC. This sequence encodes CASSLGTGKETQYF.

The gene calls are TRBV7-3 and TRBJ1-2; 10 positions match TRBD1. This CDR3 contains 14 residues. The V and J ends lost 5 bases and 7 bases, in that order; junction bases with no gene match: 7. Looked up from germline, CDR1 is SGHTA and CDR2 is FQGTGA. The CDR3 bases are TGTGCCAGCAGCCCCGACAGGGGGCACGGTGGCTACACCTTC. This gives the protein CASSPDRGHGGYTF.

This clonotype was picked up a small number of times. This chain uses TRBV7-2 with TRBJ2-3; D remains unclear. Trimming shortened V by 5 bases and J by 0 bases, and 9 bases separated the two germline ends. This CDR3 spans 14 amino acids. The germline CDR1 and CDR2 sequences are SGHTA and FQGNSA. The CDR3 is CASSPITSTDTQYF. In DNA form, the CDR3 reads TGTGCCAGCAGCCCTATTACAAGCACAGATACGCAGTATTTT.

This clonotype was counted a single time. V is TRBV5-1 and J is TRBJ2-7; 8 positions agree with TRBD2. The germline V gene encodes CDR1 SGHRS and CDR2 YFSETQ. V was clipped by 4 bases and J by 0 bases; unmatched bases: 6. This CDR3 has 15 amino acids. CDR3 DNA sequence: TGCGCCAGCAGCCCGACTAGCGTGAGCTCCTACGAGCAGTACTTC. Protein sequence: CASSPTSVSSYEQYF.

V usage is TRBV5-5 and J usage is TRBJ2-7, with 8 positions matching TRBD1. V lost 0 bases and J lost 4; bases outside the gene matches: 6. CDR1 is SGHKS and CDR2 is YYEKEE in the germline V gene (reference sequence). The CDR3 extends over 15 amino acids. The CDR3 here is CASSLETGVTYEQYF. CDR3 DNA sequence: TGTGCCAGCAGCTTGGAGACAGGGGTTACGTACGAGCAGTACTTC.

This sequence joins TRBV5-5 and TRBJ2-5, with no clear D. From germline, CDR1 is SGHKS and CDR2 YYEKEE (reference sequence). Between the trimmed V and J ends, which lost 0 bases and 0 bases, there was a span of 9 bases. The CDR3 totals 15 residues. CDR3 sequence: CASSLGLSYQETQYF. The DNA of the CDR3 is TGTGCCAGCAGCTTGGGCTTGTCGTACCAAGAGACCCAGTACTTC.

This clonotype was found a few times. The rearrangement links TRBV30 to TRBJ1-2; possibly TRBD1 for D (6 bases). CDR3 length equals 16 residues. V lost 3 bases and J 7 bases, leaving 24 bases between the germline ends. Per germline, CDR1 GTSNPN and CDR2 SVGIG (reference sequence). In nucleotides, the CDR3 is TGTGCCTGGAGGGACCCAAAACAGGGCGGGTATCGTGGCTACACCTTC. This sequence encodes CAWRDPKQGGYRGYTF.

This chain connects TRBV12-3 or TRBV12-4 to TRBJ2-5; 9 bases align to TRBD1. The CDR3 has 14 amino acids. V lost 6 bases and J lost 2; bases outside the gene matches: 4. The CDR3 protein is CASSHGTGQETQYF. Written as DNA, the CDR3 is TGTGCCAGCAGCCACGGGACAGGGCAAGAGACCCAGTACTTC.

This clonotype was observed a few times. The chain has TRBV7-9 and TRBJ2-7, with 9 positions matching TRBD1. Germline V gene sequence: CDR1 SEHNR, CDR2 FQNEAQ (reference sequence). The CDR3 covers 15 residues. Trimming took 5 bases from V and 2 from J; bases not matched to a gene: 7. The CDR3 coding sequence is TGTGCCAGCAGCCCAGGGACAGGGATTACCTACGAGCAGTACTTC. Amino acids: CASSPGTGITYEQYF.

The chain carries TRBV20-1 and TRBJ1-5, with D unclear. This CDR3 has 13 residues. Per the germline V gene, CDR1 is DFQATT and CDR2 is SNEGSKA (reference sequence). Trimming removed 4 bases at V and 7 bases at J, with 14 bases between. The CDR3 loop reads CSATETPIQPQHF. The DNA of the CDR3 is TGCAGTGCTACAGAGACTCCTATCCAGCCCCAGCATTTT.

The rearrangement joins TRBV7-3 to TRBJ2-1; 7 bases agree with TRBD2. The junction had 7 bases not matched to a gene; V was cut back by 4 bases and J by 4 bases. CDR1 SGHTA and CDR2 FQGTGA come from the germline V gene. This CDR3 is 15 amino acids long. CDR3 DNA sequence: TGTGCCAGCAGCTCCCGTGAAGCGGGGTACAATGAGCAGTTCTTC. Amino acids: CASSSREAGYNEQFF.

The genes are TRBV7-9 and TRBJ2-4; no firm D call. The J call may not be correct, given that the DNA end is closer to TRBJ2-7. The CDR3 runs 14 residues. Germline CDR1 and CDR2: SEHNR and FQNEAQ (reference sequence). The DNA of the CDR3 is TGTGCCAGCAGCCCACAACAACGCCCCTACGAGCAGTACTTC. Translating gives CASSPQQRPYEQYF.

J is TRBJ2-7 and V is TRBV28; D possibly corresponds to TRBD1 (6 bases). The J call is doubtful: the DNA matches TRBJ2-5 better. The CDR3 covers 15 residues. Germline CDR1 and CDR2: MDHEN and SYDVKM. For the CDR3, the DNA is TGTGCCAGCAGTTTAAGGCAGGGGAATTTAGAGACCCAGTACTTC. This codes for CASSLRQGNLETQYF.

This clonotype was recorded at least ten times. This chain joins TRBV9 and TRBJ1-2; TRBD1 matches 7 bases. CDR3 length equals 13 residues. CDR1 is SGDLS, CDR2 YYNGEE, per germline. The V gene end was trimmed by 2 bases and the J gene end by 3 bases; junction bases not matched to a gene: 1. The DNA for the CDR3 is TGTGCCAGCAGCGTTGGGACAGACTATGGCTACACCTTC. This translates into CASSVGTDYGYTF.

The chain combines TRBV20-1 with TRBJ2-7; TRBD1 matches at 9 bases. This CDR3 has 15 residues. Unmatched junction bases numbered 8, after V lost 5 bases and J lost 0 bases. Germline V gives CDR1 DFQATT, CDR2 SNEGSKA (reference sequence). CDR3 residues: CSAYSGTGNSYEQYF. Here the CDR3 DNA reads TGCAGTGCTTACTCCGGGACAGGGAACTCCTACGAGCAGTACTTC.

This clonotype has more than one count but fewer than ten. This chain links TRBV12-3 or TRBV12-4 with TRBJ2-2; D is perhaps TRBD1 (5 bases). With 5 bases removed from V and 5 bases from J, the gap between germline ends came to 9 bases. There are 13 residues in the CDR3. The CDR3 bases are TGTGCCAGCAGTGAATCAGGGACCGGGGAGCTGTTTTTT. Protein sequence: CASSESGTGELFF.

The sample holds many counts of this clonotype. The chain combines TRBV5-4 with TRBJ2-3, with D unresolved. Germline CDR1 is SGHNT and CDR2 is YYREEE (reference sequence). The CDR3 has 13 amino acids. The V end was cut by 0 bases, the J end by 5 bases, with 7 bases between. The CDR3: CASSLGPGDTQYF. Here the CDR3 DNA reads TGTGCCAGCAGCTTGGGACCCGGAGATACGCAGTATTTT.

The DNA of the CDR3 is TGCGCCAGCAGCCCCCAACTCCGACAGGGAACCACCTACGAGCAGTACTTC. Translating gives CASSPQLRQGTTYEQYF. The gene calls are TRBV4-1 and TRBJ2-7, with TRBD1 matching over 7 bases. Unmatched junction bases numbered 14, after V lost 4 bases and J lost 2 bases. There are 17 residues in the CDR3. The germline CDR1 and CDR2 sequences are MGHRA and YSYEKL.

This chain connects TRBV2 to TRBJ1-2; 8 nucleotides match TRBD1. The junction had 13 bases not matched to a gene; V was cut back by 6 bases and J by 4 bases. The CDR3 has 16 residues. Germline CDR1 reads SNHLY; CDR2 reads FYNNEI. CDR3 residues: CASSRDGQGWFYGYTF. The DNA of the CDR3 is TGTGCCAGCAGCCGCGATGGACAGGGCTGGTTCTATGGCTACACCTTC.

This clonotype has a handful of counts. CDR3 region: CASSLVTRGDTQYF. The DNA for the CDR3 is TGTGCCAGCAGCTTAGTGACTAGGGGAGATACGCAGTATTTT. The J gene is TRBJ2-3, the V gene TRBV7-2; perhaps TRBD2 as D (6 bases). Per the germline V gene, CDR1 is SGHTA and CDR2 is FQGNSA. This CDR3 contains 14 residues. V dropped 1 base and J dropped 5 bases, with 10 bases sitting between them.

As DNA, the CDR3 is TGTGCCAGCAGACCCGGGGGACTAGCGGATTACGAGCAGTACTTC. This translates into CASRPGGLADYEQYF. The chain has TRBV6-5 and TRBJ2-7, with 11 bases lining up with TRBD2. From germline, CDR1 is MNHEY and CDR2 SVGAGI. With V trimmed by 6 bases and J by 4 bases, 8 bases remained unmatched. The CDR3 is made up of 15 amino acids.

This clonotype appeared a few times. The chain employs TRBV5-4 and TRBJ2-4, with 7 nucleotides matching TRBD1. The V and J ends lost 4 bases and 5 bases, in that order; junction bases with no gene match: 3. Germline CDR1 reads SGHNT; CDR2 reads YYREEE (reference sequence). The CDR3 covers 13 residues. This CDR3 reads CASSIGQENIQYF. CDR3 sequence (DNA): TGTGCCAGCAGCATTGGACAGGAAAACATTCAGTACTTC.

The chain uses TRBV7-9 and TRBJ2-1, with D perhaps being TRBD1 or TRBD2 (5 bases each). The end of the DNA fits TRBJ2-7 better, so the J call may be wrong. CDR1 is SEHNR and CDR2 is FQNEAQ in the germline V gene (reference sequence). CDR3 size: 15 residues. CDR3 residues: CASSDSASSYNEQYF. The CDR3 nucleotides read TGTGCCAGCAGCGACAGCGCTAGCTCCTACAATGAGCAGTACTTC.